The T cell receptor (beta chain) under discussion was sequenced for a study of cytomegalovirus exposure and HLA in healthy donors (dated by TCRdb to about 2017). At the level of the whole study: In an earlier analysis of 587 of the donors, approximately 260 Gb of sequence data and approximately 120 million unique TCR beta sequences from about 190 million T cells were reported. Among the approximately 400 genotyped donors, around 81% belonged to the genetic ancestry cluster associated with self-reported Caucasian donors. To decide whether each TCR beta V gene segment behaved as functional or pseudogenic, an earlier analysis of some 580 of the donors relied on high-throughput TCR beta sequencing. HLA typing covered class I and class II loci at four-digit resolution. A separate validation cohort of some 130 different subjects was used in addition to the approximately 670-subject first cohort. A later analysis re-examined previously published TCR beta repertoires from several hundred donors and added high-resolution HLA genotyping to investigate patterns of TCR occurrence. A few DR-DQ haplotypes were handled as single units for association and clustering because linkage in the cohort was strong. To predict cytomegalovirus infection status, the study brought together high-throughput TCR immunosequencing, statistical association of individual TCRs with disease status, and machine learning. Every repertoire in the discovery cohort had been generated on one and the same sequencing platform. Among around 400 genotyped donors of the cohort, an average of about 220,000 unique TCR beta nucleotide sequences was sequenced per donor, of which 15% to 20% were non-productive. Alongside the repertoire data, information on donor age, sex, ethnicity and CMV serostatus was compiled. A later genetic analysis used genome-wide SNP genotypes for about 65% of the roughly 700 donors, treating that subset as a discovery cohort. Typing coverage varied by locus: about 620-640 donors for A, B, C, DRB1 and DQB1; more than 500 for DQA1; some 610 for DPA1; approximately 490 for DPB1. In the later analysis, no new phenotypic data were used to find candidate immune exposures; instead, reliance was placed on TCR beta sequences and their occurrence across donors. The study aimed to test whether cataloging public T cell receptors could reveal signatures of past pathogen exposure. The study profiled the T cell repertoires of hundreds of subjects by immunosequencing and related them to cytomegalovirus serostatus. Approximately 300 gigabases of sequencing data and approximately 92 million unique TCR sequences made up an early release that covered 640 HLA-typed donors.

Library preparation was by the immunoSEQ multiplex PCR assay. A mixture of 60 forward primers for TCR Vbeta segments and 13 reverse primers for TCR Jbeta segments was used in the multiplex PCR. The CDR3 region of rearranged TCR beta genes was amplified from genomic DNA with a multiplex PCR assay. Amplified TCR beta libraries were sequenced as 87-base-pair reads on the Illumina HiSeq System. Under the source paper's analysis protocol: In a later analysis, approximately 74 million unique TCR beta chains were counted across the approximately 640 repertoires, and roughly 11 million of these chains were shared by at least two donors. To remove PCR and sequencing errors, raw reads were error-corrected and collapsed into unique sequences using a nearest-neighbor algorithm that merged closely related sequences. To assign V, D and J gene segments, CDR3 sequences were aligned to IMGT reference sequences. For a sequence to be retained, a match of at least six nucleotides was required to both a V gene segment and a J gene segment. A rearrangement counted as productive if the CDR3 had no stop codons and remained in frame with V and J, and every other rearrangement counted as non-productive. Following IMGT convention, CDR3 was defined as the stretch from the second conserved V-encoded cysteine to the conserved J-encoded phenylalanine. In an earlier analysis of more than 550 of the donors, sequences lacking an unambiguous match to a single V gene segment were excluded. In an earlier analysis of 450 to 700 of the donors, V segments were called functional above 56.7% productive rearrangements and were called segregating when the between-donor standard deviation exceeded 5%. A statistical classification framework was built for diagnosing cytomegalovirus status from the catalog of TCR beta chain sequences. In a later analysis, V and J genes were assigned by comparing TCR nucleotide sequences against IMGT/GENE-DB human TR gene sequences. The TCRdist pipeline was used in a later analysis to assign CDR3 sequences and most-parsimonious VDJ recombination scenarios. In a later analysis, every TCR beta chain was defined by the combination of its CDR3 amino acid sequence and its V-gene family, and reads without a unique V-gene family were dropped. As a way to deal with suspected cross-contamination and a sequencing artifact, a later analysis dropped roughly 620 nucleotide sequences that were highly shared and had low generation probability. In a later analysis, a clonal expansion index was calculated for each public chain from normalized within-repertoire ranks of inferred template counts. Generation probabilities in a later analysis came from a VDJ recombination model fitted to out-of-frame rearrangements, and those results were checked against IGoR. In a later analysis, hypergeometric tests were used to score TCR-TCR, TCR-HLA and TCR-CMV co-occurrence, with a repertoire-size bias correction applied to TCR pairs. To estimate false discovery rates, a later analysis permuted the HLA or CMV assignments 20 times. A later analysis grouped co-occurring TCRs with DBSCAN, adding TCRdist sequence similarity when clustering within HLA-allele-positive subsets. Repertoires with fewer than 30,000 or more than 120,000 public chains were left out of co-occurrence clustering, as were several repertoires with anomalous nucleotide sharing. In TCRdb, the immuneACCESS table is reduced to in-frame sequences with V and J assigned. These tables do not hold every clone; where another copy was compared, an unresolved V gene accounts for under half, and the others remain unexplained. The V and J calls and the clone size are those of that table, but D and trimming were determined from the DNA. This sample lists some 200,000 clones; around 79% were detected once. In total, the top ten clones hold less than 2% of the sample.

What the research found in general, with its limitations: Because HLA typing was unavailable for some donors at each locus, only the typed subset was used in association tests. In a later analysis, TCR association rates were found to vary across HLA loci, with the most associated TCRs seen for DRB1 alleles and the fewest for HLA-C alleles. Linkage disequilibrium might explain the correlated functional status among segregating V segments, but an unknown experimental factor could not be excluded. In an earlier analysis of under 600 of the donors, most TCR beta V segments were observed in productive rearrangements about 90% or about 30% of the time, broadly matching IMGT annotations. In a later analysis, HLA-associated TCR beta chains showed more clonal expansion and lower generation probabilities than non-associated chains that were equally common. A cluster of highly shared sequence variants was judged likely to be a technical artifact of the sequencing pipeline. While some public TCRs were present in many individuals, most TCR sequences turned up only very rarely across donors. A later analysis found that most CMV-associated TCR beta chains appeared HLA-restricted, with HLA associations seemingly driven largely by CMV exposure. Some IMGT-functional V segments, including TRBV6-2 and TRBV6-3, could not be distinguished by the 87-base-pair reads and were therefore excluded. A later genetic analysis reported fewer N-insertions in productive TCRs among donors in an Asian-associated ancestry cluster than the 666-donor mean. Immune exposure information for the cohort was limited to CMV serostatus. V-gene and J-gene trimming of TCR beta chains was associated with a missense DCLRE1C variant in a later genetic analysis, and the association was replicated in an independent cohort. Several of the top co-occurrence clusters appeared to be linked to parvovirus B19, influenza, CMV and Epstein-Barr virus, according to a later analysis. The study gave a list of some 150 TCR beta chains associated with cytomegalovirus. Sequencing depth was assumed to be roughly uniform across donors in the presence/absence analyses, though that assumption may not hold. A few of the identified cytomegalovirus-associated TCR beta chains were confirmed in vitro to be specific for cytomegalovirus antigens. In a later analysis, 15,000 to 20,000 TCR beta sequences were associated with specific HLA alleles at a false discovery rate of 0.05. A further reported finding was that TCR beta sequences accurately predicted the HLA-A and HLA-B alleles for most subjects in the first cohort. Because counts were too low, 15 to 20 rarely observed V segments, including chromosome 9 orphons, were left out of the earlier analysis of 500 to 750 of the donors. Only TCR beta chains were sequenced in this cohort, and the absence of alpha or paired-chain data limited detectable features. Strong co-occurrence of HLA alleles, especially DR and DQ, made assigning TCR associations to individual alleles difficult. The authors suggested that the approach could potentially be generalized to other disease states and immunological phenotypes. The classifier was reported to diagnose cytomegalovirus status with high specificity and sensitivity in both the original and validation cohorts.

The cohort was made up of 666 healthy bone marrow donors. All cohort members were sampled while nominally healthy, although unrecorded immune exposures were likely present. The donor tested CMV seropositive, placing the donor among the roughly 270 seropositive members of the cohort. A peripheral blood sample was collected from each donor, and TCR beta sequencing was performed on peripheral blood mononuclear cells. The Qiagen DNeasy Blood Extraction Kit was used to extract genomic DNA from the blood cell samples. The CDR3 holds 16 amino acids from the cysteine to the phenylalanine. The CDR3 DNA has 48 bases and is translated from base 1. Trimming takes 0 bases from V and 2 bases from J, and the germline ends sit 11 bases apart. CDR1 and CDR2, looked up from the germline V gene, are SGHTA and FQGNSA. Worth noting for this clone: What antigen it recognizes has not been identified. Base qualities are not provided; no much larger clone lies one nucleotide away.

Input material: PBMCs. The chain is assembled from TRBV7-2 and TRBJ1-5; TRBD1 could be the D gene, as 5 bases match. The clonotype originates from a girl aged 5 to 17 in good health and CMV-seropositive. The nucleotide sequence is given as TGTGCCAGCAGCTTAGCTACGGTAGGGGGCAATCAGCCCCAGCATTTT. It specifies CASSLATVGGNQPQHF.